One and the same sample provided the 8 T cell receptor beta chains below, sequenced in a study of cytomegalovirus exposure and HLA in healthy donors. With 60 Vbeta and 13 Jbeta primers, the PCR was carried out. The method was immunoSEQ multiplex PCR; TCRdb's version includes in-frame clones alone and lacks a portion of them. The table has more than 90,000 clones, about 86% seen once. The source material was PBMCs. The receptors were gathered from a woman in her 70s in good health and CMV-seropositive.

This clone was observed a few times. The rearrangement uses TRBV5-5 and TRBJ2-7, with 12 positions matching TRBD2. Unmatched junction bases numbered 9, after V lost 4 bases and J lost 7 bases. This CDR3 is 15 amino acids long. The germline V gene encodes CDR1 SGHKS and CDR2 YYEKEE (reference sequence). CDR3 DNA: TGTGCCAGCAGCGTAACTAGCGGGAGGCAGTATGAGCAGTACTTC. This translates into CASSVTSGRQYEQYF. Supplemented by reference TRBV5-5 and TRBJ2-7, the full variable domain reads DAGVTQSPTHLIKTRGQQVTLRCSPISGHKSVSWYQQVLGQGPQFIFQYYEKEERGRGNFPDRFSARQFPNYSSELNVNALLLGDSALYLCASSVTSGRQYEQYFGPGTRLTVT.

This rearrangement joins TRBV29-1 to TRBJ2-7; unclear D gene. Germline assignment: CDR1 SQVTM and CDR2 ANQGSEA. This CDR3 is built from 10 residues. Between the trimmed V and J ends, which lost 3 bases and 4 bases, there was a span of 4 bases. For the CDR3, the DNA is TGCAGCGTTGACCGGTACGAGCAGTACTTC. Translation gives CSVDRYEQYF.

This clone appeared a few times. This chain joins TRBV5-4 and TRBJ1-5; 7 nucleotides line up with TRBD1. Germline loops: CDR1 SGHNT, CDR2 YYREEE (reference sequence). CDR3 length: 15 residues. Germline trimming cut 4 bases from V and 4 bases from J; bases unmatched to any gene: 8. The CDR3 sequence: CASSREGRGNQPQHF. In nucleotides, the CDR3 is TGTGCCAGCAGCCGGGAGGGCAGGGGGAATCAGCCCCAGCATTTT.

The chain is built from TRBV5-6 and TRBJ2-1, with 8 bases that match TRBD2. V shed 2 bases and J 7 bases; nucleotides not matched to a gene: 14. The germline V gene has CDR1 SGHDT and CDR2 YYEEEE. The CDR3 sequence is 17 residues long. The DNA of the CDR3 is TGTGCCAGCAGCTTCCCAGCCACGGGACTAGGGGAGAATGAGCAGTTCTTC. Translation: CASSFPATGLGENEQFF.

The chain joins TRBV4-3 to TRBJ2-1, with 8 nucleotides matching TRBD2. Germline CDR1 is LGHNA and CDR2 is YSLEER. With V trimmed by 4 bases and J by 8 bases, 7 bases remained unmatched. CDR3 length: 14 residues. CDR3 sequence (DNA): TGCGCCAGCAGCCTACTAGCGGCGAAGGATGAGCAGTTCTTC. Encoded protein: CASSLLAAKDEQFF.

This clone was counted a few times. The chain has TRBV6-5 and TRBJ1-1; TRBD1 matches 10 bases. CDR3 size: 15 residues. V shed 2 bases, J shed 5 bases, and the junction held 5 bases outside the gene matches. Germline CDR1 and CDR2: MNHEY and SVGAGI. The CDR3 region is CASSYPGQGRTEAFF. The CDR3, as DNA: TGTGCCAGCAGTTACCCGGGACAGGGGAGAACTGAAGCTTTCTTT.

The chain employs TRBV29-1 and TRBJ1-6, with D unresolved. The germline V and J ends were trimmed by 0 bases and 14 bases, with 8 bases remaining between them. CDR3 length: 11 amino acids. Per the germline V gene, CDR1 is SQVTM and CDR2 is ANQGSEA. The DNA for the CDR3 is TGCAGCGTTGAAGACCAGGCCACCCTCCACTTT. This codes for CSVEDQATLHF. The full variable domain, in which reference TRBV29-1 and TRBJ1-6 provide the parts outside the CDR3, is SAVISQKPSRDICQRGTSLTIQCQVDSQVTMMFWYRQQPGQSLTLIATANQGSEATYESGFVIDKFPISRPNLTFSTLTVSNMSPEDSSIYLCSVEDQATLHFGNGTRLTVT.

The chain uses TRBV7-3 and TRBJ1-2; TRBD1 might be the D (6 bases). This CDR3 has 13 amino acids. Trimming stripped 4 bases from V and 4 bases from J, with 10 bases between. CDR1 is SGHTA and CDR2 is FQGTGA in the germline V gene. CDR3 DNA sequence: TGTGCCAGCAGCTCGGAAGGGGGCTATGGCTACACCTTC. This encodes CASSSEGGYGYTF.